This entry describes one T cell receptor beta chain. Stated time point: recipient sample about 28 days before transplant, after cytoreduction. Samples: about 28 days before transplant, then days 30, 100 and 180 after. The entry originates in a study of T cell clonotyping in hematopoietic cell transplantation. Overall study context: Recipient samples before transplant were obtained post-cytoreduction.

The table came from immunoSEQ multiplex PCR; TCRdb's copy has only in-frame clones and leaves some out. The table has more than 40,000 clones, approximately 81% seen once. The clonotype was recovered from a man in his fifties or sixties with acute myeloid leukemia. Some clones in this sample may be carry-over from other donors' samples. The sample consisted of peripheral blood mononuclear cells, taken before stem cell transplant.

The CDR3: CASSQGINGGFLGANNQPQHF. The CDR3 DNA is TGTGCCAGCAGCCAAGGGATCAACGGGGGGTTCCTCGGCGCAAACAATCAGCCCCAGCATTTT. This chain joins TRBV4-2 and TRBJ1-5; maybe TRBD1 (5 bases). V gave up 1 base and J gave up 3 bases, with 28 bases separating them. This CDR3 is 21 amino acids long. CDR1 LGHNA and CDR2 YNFKEQ come from the germline V gene.